This record concerns one T cell receptor beta chain sequence. Its target is not known. The repertoire was sequenced with immunoSEQ multiplex PCR; TCRdb's copy has only in-frame clones and lacks some. There are approximately 92,000 clones in the sample; roughly nine tenths occur only once, and approximately 8.3% lies in the top ten. Trimming cost V 1 base and J 3 bases, with 6 bases left between them. This CDR3 contains 13 residues. This sample is part of a study of T cell responses to AZD1222 COVID-19 vaccine. Study details: Samples with a second dose at about 4 or about 12 weeks were pooled together.

Study conclusions and caveats: Recipients of two AZD1222 doses showed rising Spike-specific TCR breadth and depth. The donor cohort was predominantly white British with a female majority, and clonal diversity may have been underestimated. Across the whole spike, CD4 TCRs peaked at regions 160-218 and 743-854.

V is TRBV12-3 or TRBV12-4 and J is TRBJ2-5; no reliable D call. The receptor was derived from an adult in good health. The sequencing here drew on peripheral blood, taken on day 0 of AZD1222 vaccination. For the CDR3, the DNA is TGTGCCAGCAGTTTAGGGAGAAAAGAGACCCAGTACTTC. Protein product: CASSLGRKETQYF.